Presented here are 12 T cell receptor beta chains from one specimen sequenced in a study of T cells after yellow fever vaccination. TCRdb passed the 5' RACE reads through MiXCR, listing each CDR3 protein once. The sample holds about 240,000 distinct CDR3 sequences, 6.9% seen once. The specimen was CD4+ T cells sorted from PBMCs, collected 15 days after the yellow fever booster vaccination. The receptors were gathered from a young man who received the YFV17D yellow fever vaccine.

This clonotype was picked up a small number of times. The rearrangement uses TRBV3-1 and TRBJ2-1; D might be TRBD2 (6 bases). Trimming left V 4 bases short and J 0 bases short, with 31 bases between. Germline CDR1 reads LGHDT; CDR2 reads YNNKEL (reference sequence). This CDR3 is 22 amino acids long. The DNA for the CDR3 is TGTGCCAGCAGCCCCCAGTACCCCGGAGGGCTAGCGTCGATGAGCTCCTACAATGAGCAGTTCTTC. The encoded protein is CASSPQYPGGLASMSSYNEQFF.

This clonotype has at least ten counts. The J gene is TRBJ2-1, the V gene TRBV11-3, with 8 bases that match TRBD2. The CDR3 loop spans 16 amino acids. J gave up 3 bases and V 1 base, and 5 bases lay outside the gene matches. CDR1 SGHNT and CDR2 YENEEA come from the germline V gene. CDR3 in amino acids: CASSLASTSGYNEQFF. The CDR3 DNA reads TGTGCCAGCAGCTTAGCTTCTACTAGCGGCTACAATGAGCAGTTCTTC.

In its sample, this clonotype was seen a few times. The chain joins TRBV20-1 to TRBJ2-1; D gene uncertain. Between the trimmed V and J ends, which lost 5 bases and 0 bases, there was a span of 11 bases. This CDR3 has 14 residues. Germline lookup yields CDR1 DFQATT and CDR2 SNEGSKA (reference sequence). CDR3 amino acids: CSAPPAASYNEQFF. As DNA, the CDR3 is TGCAGTGCTCCACCGGCAGCCTCCTACAATGAGCAGTTCTTC.

In this sample, this clonotype turned up many times. The J gene is TRBJ2-2, the V gene TRBV20-1, with D perhaps TRBD2 (5 bases). With 1 base removed from V and 7 bases from J, the gap between germline ends came to 19 bases. Germline V gene data show CDR1 as DFQATT and CDR2 as SNEGSKA (reference sequence). The length of the CDR3 is 16 residues. The CDR3 protein is CSARGTGWYQVGELFF. CDR3 bases: TGCAGTGCTAGAGGGACTGGGTGGTATCAAGTCGGGGAGCTGTTTTTT.

A word on this clonotype: One base away lies a much larger clone, so this may be a sequencing read error. V is TRBV7-9 and J is TRBJ2-5, with D perhaps matching TRBD2 (5 bases). In germline, CDR1 is SEHNR, CDR2 FQNEAQ (reference sequence). The CDR3 is made up of 14 amino acids. V lost 2 bases and J 5 bases, leaving 12 bases between the germline ends. CDR3 loop: CASSLTGAVETQYF. CDR3 bases: TGTGCCAGCAGCTTAACCGGAGCGGTGGAGACCCAGTACTTC.

This clonotype was observed at least ten times. The genes are TRBV24-1 and TRBJ2-1; tentative D call: TRBD2 (7 bases). Germline lookup yields CDR1 KGHDR and CDR2 SFDVKD. The CDR3 extends over 15 amino acids. Trimming took off 3 bases at V and 10 bases at J, with 18 bases between the two ends. CDR3 sequence: CATSDPRGGPEEQFF. As DNA, the CDR3 is TGTGCCACCAGTGATCCCCGCGGGGGCCCGGAGGAGCAGTTCTTC.

The CDR3 DNA is TGTGCCAGCAGTTCAGCGGCCTATTACAATGAGCAGTTCTTC. Amino acid sequence: CASSSAAYYNEQFF. J is TRBJ2-1 and V is TRBV6-5; tentative D call: TRBD2 (5 bases). The CDR3 is made up of 14 amino acids. Trimming took 4 bases from V and 4 from J, leaving 11 bases between them. From germline, CDR1 is MNHEY and CDR2 SVGAGI.

On this clonotype: A much larger clone is a single base away; this may be a read error. The V gene is TRBV20-1, the J gene TRBJ2-1; 8 nucleotides align to TRBD2. From germline, CDR1 is DFQATT and CDR2 SNEGSKA (reference sequence). CDR3 size: 16 residues. The CDR3, as DNA: TGCAATGCAACCTCAGGGGAAGCGGGAGATTACAATGAGCAGTTCTTC. Translated: CNATSGEAGDYNEQFF.

The genes are TRBV20-1 and TRBJ2-1, with TRBD2 matching 16 bases. With V trimmed by 5 bases and J by 4 bases, 8 bases remained unmatched. Per germline, CDR1 DFQATT and CDR2 SNEGSKA (reference sequence). The CDR3 totals 17 residues. CDR3 DNA sequence: TGCAGTGCTCCGGGACTAGCGGGAGGGGGGGTTTACAATGAGCAGTTCTTC. This translates into CSAPGLAGGGVYNEQFF.

This clonotype occurred a few times. V usage is TRBV20-1 and J usage is TRBJ1-5; D possibly corresponds to TRBD1 (5 bases). V was trimmed by 3 bases and J by 1 base, leaving 13 bases between them. Germline assignment: CDR1 DFQATT and CDR2 SNEGSKA (reference sequence). This CDR3 has 15 amino acids. The CDR3 nucleotides read TGCAGTGCTAGCGCGGGATGGGGGAGCAATCAGCCCCAGCATTTT. Protein: CSASAGWGSNQPQHF.

Only a few counts were recorded for this clonotype. V is TRBV5-6 and J is TRBJ1-4; D remains ambiguous. Per the germline V gene, CDR1 is SGHDT and CDR2 is YYEEEE. The ends were cut back, 5 bases at V and 8 bases at J, with 16 bases in the middle. The CDR3 is 14 amino acids. CDR3 sequence (DNA): TGTGCCAGCAGTCTAGCACAGAGTGGAGAAAAACTGTTTTTT. Encoded protein: CASSLAQSGEKLFF.

There are many counts of this clonotype. As DNA, the CDR3 is TGTGCCAGCAGTGATGGGGGTTTCACCGGGGAGCTGTTTTTT. Protein product: CASSDGGFTGELFF. V is TRBV6-1 and J is TRBJ2-2; either TRBD1 or TRBD2 may supply D (5 bases each). Germline-derived CDR1 and CDR2 are MNHNS and SASEGT. V lost 3 bases to trimming and J lost 4 bases, with 9 bases between them. The length of the CDR3 is 14 residues.